Listed below are T cell receptor beta chains from one sample, sequenced in a study of T-cell reconstitution after alpha-beta-depleted transplantation in children. Each CDR3 protein gets one entry after TCRdb re-called the PCR reads with MiXCR. The table records about 72,000 distinct CDR3 sequences, 7.3% of them present only once. Sequencing used PBMCs from the stem cell graft donor, obtained from the stem cell graft. The receptors were gathered from a human donor who donated a stem cell graft to a child with acute lymphoblastic leukemia. CDR3s include the opening cysteine and the closing phenylalanine or tryptophan. D genes are given only for firm matches. Clone size appears in some rows only: once, few, many, or a class for an expanded clone.

TRBV5-1	many	TRBJ2-1	TRBD2	TGCGCCAGCAGCTGGACTAGCGGCACCTACAATGAGCAGTTCTTC	CASSWTSGTYNEQFF
TRBV7-8	many	TRBJ2-1	.	TGTGCCAGCAGCGCCCGACTAGTATTAGCCGACAATGAGCAGTTCTTC	CASSARLVLADNEQFF
TRBV5-1	many	TRBJ2-2	.	TGCGCCAGCAGCCCGCGGACCGGGGAGCTGTTTTTT	CASSPRTGELFF
TRBV5-1	many	TRBJ1-2	.	TGCGCCAGCAGCTTGGGGTTGGGCCAGGCCCACCATGGCTACACCTTC	CASSLGLGQAHHGYTF
TRBV4-3	few	TRBJ2-2	.	TGCGCCAGCAGCCAAGATCCCCCCAGGGGCCAAATAAACACCGGGGAGCTGTTTTTT	CASSQDPPRGQINTGELFF
TRBV12-3/TRBV12-4	many	TRBJ2-7	TRBD1	TGTGCCAGCGCCTCACAGGGGGGATCTTACGAGCAGTACTTC	CASASQGGSYEQYF
TRBV11-2	few	TRBJ1-5	TRBD1	TGTGCCAGCAGCTTAGGACCCCTGAGAACAGGGGGCAGAAATCAGCCCCAGCATTTT	CASSLGPLRTGGRNQPQHF
TRBV6-2/TRBV6-3	few	TRBJ1-5	.	TGTGCCAGCAGTGCCGGGACTCCCCTTCTGGCCCAGCATTTT	CASSAGTPLLAQHF
TRBV12-3/TRBV12-4	many	TRBJ1-6	TRBD1	TGTGCCAGCAGTTCCTTCGCGGGACAGGGCAATTCACCCCTCCACTTT	CASSSFAGQGNSPLHF
TRBV7-9	many	TRBJ2-6	TRBD2	TGTGCCAGCAGCCTGACTAGCGGGGGGCAGGCTTTC	CASSLTSGGQAF
TRBV7-3	.	TRBJ2-6	TRBD2	TGTGCCAGCAGCTCGGGCCCTGGGACTAGCGGGAGTTTCCCTGGGGCCAACGTCCTGACTTTC	CASSSGPGTSGSFPGANVLTF
TRBV20-1	many	TRBJ2-1	TRBD2	TGCAGTGCTAGAGAAAGGCTAGCGGGGGGTCCGAGCTCCTACAATGAGCAGTTCTTC	CSARERLAGGPSSYNEQFF
TRBV7-2	many	TRBJ2-5	.	TGTGCCAGCAGCCGACGGAGAGAGACCCAGTACTTC	CASSRRRETQYF
TRBV29-1	.	TRBJ2-3	TRBD2	TGCAGCGTTGCCGCGGGAGGGTTCACAGATACGCATTATTTT	CSVAAGGFTDTHYF
TRBV24-1	many	TRBJ1-2	.	TGTGCCACCAGTCCAGGTTCCTATGGCTACACCTTC	CATSPGSYGYTF
TRBV9	few	TRBJ2-7	TRBD1	TGTGCCAGCAGCGCCCAGGGACAGGGGCGTTGGGAGCAGTACTTC	CASSAQGQGRWEQYF
TRBV27	many	TRBJ1-1	.	TGTGCCAGCAGTTCCTCGGGGGGGACTGAAGCTTTCTTT	CASSSSGGTEAFF
TRBV20-1	many	TRBJ2-3	TRBD1	TGCAGTGCTCCGCAGGGGGCTCGCACAGATACGCAGTATTTT	CSAPQGARTDTQYF
TRBV4-3	few	TRBJ2-3	.	TGCGCCAGCAGCCAAGATAGTGGGACTGGACCGCAGTATTTT	CASSQDSGTGPQYF
TRBV28	.	TRBJ1-1	.	TGTGCCAGCAGTTTGGCGGGGGTGGGAGAAGCTTTCTTT	CASSLAGVGEAFF
TRBV18	many	TRBJ1-2	TRBD1	TGTGCCAGCTCACCACCAATCGACAGGGATGCCTATGGCTACACCTTC	CASSPPIDRDAYGYTF
TRBV20-1	.	TRBJ2-2	TRBD1	TGCAGTGCTAGAGTCCACAGGGGGTTTGACACCGGGGAGCTGTTTTTT	CSARVHRGFDTGELFF
TRBV7-8	many	TRBJ2-3	.	TGTGCCAGCAGACCTGGACGGCTAAGCACAGATACGCAGTATTTT	CASRPGRLSTDTQYF
TRBV27	.	TRBJ2-2	.	TGTGCCAGCAGTTTAGCAGGGGCGTACACCGGGGAGCTGTTTTTT	CASSLAGAYTGELFF
TRBV18	.	TRBJ1-1	.	TGTGCCAGCTCTCTGACTGAGCAGAACACTGAAGCTTTCTTT	CASSLTEQNTEAFF
TRBV4-3	many	TRBJ2-5	.	TGCGCCAGCAGCCAAGAGTGGTGGGGGGGCCTAAGGGAGACCCAGTACTTC	CASSQEWWGGLRETQYF
TRBV7-2	many	TRBJ2-7	.	TGTGCCAGCACCATGGGGGGAATGGGGCTCTACGAGCAGTACTTC	CASTMGGMGLYEQYF
TRBV7-9	many	TRBJ2-5	TRBD1	TGTGCCAGCAGCCCAGGGACAGGGGGAGAGACCCAGTACTTC	CASSPGTGGETQYF